This T cell receptor (beta chain) was sequenced for a study of shared clonotypes between healthy human individuals. Across the study: Per donor, CD8 memory used one plate, CD8 naive used two, CD4 memory used three and CD4 naive used three. Study-wide results and caveats: Several donors held 4.5% to 5% of naive CD4 clonotypes in common.

The data were produced by immunoSEQ multiplex PCR, yet TCRdb's version contains in-frame clones alone and is incomplete. Here the sample spans about 2.1 million clones, about 94% being singletons. On this clone itself: Its antigen remains unknown. At the DNA level, this CDR3 is encoded by other sequences in the same sample as well.

In germline, CDR1 is MNHEY, CDR2 SMNVEV (reference sequence). The CDR3 has 14 residues. V dropped 3 bases and J dropped 1 base, with 7 bases sitting between them. Positive CCR7 selection of CD45RO-negative cells yielded the naive CD8 cells, and terminally differentiated effector memory CD45RA+ cells were excluded. This receptor was identified in a man aged 18 to 30 in good health. Some clones in this sample may be carry-over from other donors' samples. Sequencing was performed on naive CD8+ T cells from PBMCs. V usage is TRBV27 and J usage is TRBJ2-4, with a weak D call TRBD1 (6 bases). CDR3 protein: CASSFQGAKNIQYF. Here the CDR3 DNA reads TGTGCCAGCAGTTTTCAGGGGGCCAAAAACATTCAGTACTTC.